This record concerns one TCR beta chain sequence. The germline gives CDR1 MDHEN, CDR2 SYDVKM. V lost 4 bases and J 0 bases, leaving 15 bases between the germline ends. This CDR3 comprises 16 residues. Only in-frame clones appear in the TCRdb table, and some are missing; sequencing was by immunoSEQ multiplex PCR. The table has tens of thousands of clones, around four fifths seen once. These data originate in a study of control samples from healthy donors and cancer patients. The source material was blood. V is TRBV28 and J is TRBJ2-5; D uncertain. This TCR came from a man aged 55 to 70 in good health. This chain's CDR3 is CASSSNAVYHQETQYF. In DNA, the CDR3 is TGTGCCAGCAGTTCCAACGCGGTTTATCACCAAGAGACCCAGTACTTC.